A single sample gave rise to the 16 T cell receptor beta chains below, sequenced in a study of PD-1 blockade in mismatch repair-deficient tumors. The table came from immunoSEQ multiplex PCR; TCRdb's copy has only in-frame clones and leaves some out. Among under 50,000 clones listed, 70% to 85% were seen once. Sequencing used PBMCs, obtained before pembrolizumab treatment. These receptors were taken from an adult with mismatch repair-deficient cancer.

The chain combines TRBV28 with TRBJ2-7; tentatively, D is TRBD1 (5 bases). Trimming shortened V by 4 bases and J by 3 bases, and 10 bases separated the two germline ends. This CDR3 spans 13 amino acids. CDR1 is MDHEN and CDR2 is SYDVKM in the germline V gene. CDR3 region: CASSSPGIYEQYF. The CDR3 nucleotides read TGTGCCAGCAGTTCTCCAGGGATCTACGAGCAGTACTTC.

J is TRBJ2-7 and V is TRBV19, with 10 bases matching TRBD2. V shed 2 bases, J shed 2 bases, and the junction held 3 bases outside the gene matches. Germline assignment: CDR1 LNHDA and CDR2 SQIVND (reference sequence). The CDR3 runs 15 residues. CDR3 bases: TGTGCCAGTAGTATAAGGACTAGCGGCCCCTACGAGCAGTACTTC. The encoded protein is CASSIRTSGPYEQYF.

This chain links TRBV30 with TRBJ2-7; D perhaps matches TRBD1 (5 bases). Per germline, CDR1 GTSNPN and CDR2 SVGIG (reference sequence). V lost 5 bases, J lost 3 bases, and 14 bases lay in between. This CDR3 comprises 13 residues. This CDR3 is CAWGKGANYEQYF. The CDR3 region has the DNA TGTGCCTGGGGTAAAGGGGCAAACTACGAGCAGTACTTC.

V usage is TRBV11-2 and J usage is TRBJ2-7; TRBD2 matches 11 bases. Germline lookup yields CDR1 SGHAT and CDR2 FQNNGV. This CDR3 contains 19 residues. V was clipped by 5 bases and J by 0 bases; unmatched bases: 15. The CDR3 is CASSPTPGLAGVFSYEQYF. The CDR3 DNA sequence: TGTGCCAGCAGCCCCACCCCCGGACTAGCGGGCGTTTTCTCCTACGAGCAGTACTTC.

The CDR3 sequence: CASSLTSGGAGGYF. The CDR3 DNA sequence: TGTGCCAGCAGCTTGACTAGCGGGGGGGCCGGCGGGTACTTC. The rearrangement links TRBV7-2 to TRBJ2-7; 14 nucleotides match TRBD2. Germline values: CDR1 SGHTA, CDR2 FQGNSA. The CDR3 consists of 14 residues. Unmatched junction bases numbered 7, after V lost 3 bases and J lost 12 bases.

This chain joins TRBV5-1 and TRBJ1-5, with 10 bases matching TRBD1. Trimming took 5 bases from V and 7 from J; bases not matched to a gene: 9. Germline V gives CDR1 SGHRS, CDR2 YFSETQ. The CDR3 contains 15 residues. CDR3 loop: CASSSTGGIGQPQHF. In DNA, the CDR3 is TGCGCCAGCAGTTCGACAGGGGGCATTGGGCAGCCCCAGCATTTT.

The chain carries TRBV6-1 and TRBJ2-3; 8 nucleotides agree with TRBD2. Trimming removed 8 bases from V and 5 bases from J; junction bases left unmatched: 6. Germline CDR1 is MNHNS and CDR2 is SASEGT. CDR3 size: 13 residues. CDR3 sequence reads: CASFGGRKDTQYF. CDR3 nucleotide sequence: TGTGCCAGCTTTGGCGGGAGGAAAGATACGCAGTATTTT.

In regard to this clone: The sample has other DNA sequences that encode this CDR3 too. This chain uses TRBV9 with TRBJ2-2; D not certain. This CDR3 is 14 amino acids long. CDR1 and CDR2 (germline): SGDLS, YYNGEE. V lost 0 bases to trimming and J lost 2 bases, with 5 bases between them. The CDR3 spells CASSVVGNTGELFF. CDR3 nucleotide sequence: TGTGCCAGCAGCGTAGTGGGAAACACCGGGGAGCTGTTTTTT.

The rearrangement joins TRBV11-1 to TRBJ1-1, with D maybe TRBD1 (6 bases). Trimming cost V 5 bases and J 6 bases, with 25 bases left between them. This CDR3 comprises 17 residues. Germline V CDR1 and CDR2: SGHAT, FQDESV (reference sequence). The CDR3 loop reads CASSLGGWGRSVPEAFF. In nucleotides, the CDR3 is TGTGCCAGCAGCCTCGGCGGGTGGGGGCGCAGTGTTCCTGAAGCTTTCTTT.

V gene TRBV27 combines with J gene TRBJ2-7, with D tentatively TRBD1 (5 bases). Germline assignment: CDR1 MNHEY and CDR2 SMNVEV (reference sequence). V was pared by 3 bases and J by 7 bases, with 19 bases between. The CDR3 is 15 amino acids. The CDR3 nucleotides read TGTGCCAGCAGTTTGGCTTCGGGCAGGGTGGGGGAGCAGTACTTC. This codes for CASSLASGRVGEQYF.

V and J are TRBV19 and TRBJ2-2; TRBD1 aligns across 7 bases. Trimming cost V 6 bases and J 1 base; bases outside gene matches: 8. This CDR3 is 16 amino acids long. Per germline, CDR1 LNHDA and CDR2 SQIVND (reference sequence). Here the CDR3 reads CASSHSGQRNTGELFF. For the CDR3, the DNA is TGTGCCAGTAGCCATTCGGGACAGCGGAACACCGGGGAGCTGTTTTTT.

The chain joins TRBV15 to TRBJ1-1; D gene uncertain. CDR3 length: 14 amino acids. Germline V gives CDR1 LNHNV, CDR2 YYDKDF (reference sequence). V was cut by 3 bases and J by 0 bases, with 8 bases left in between. Here the CDR3 DNA reads TGTGCCACCAGCAGCCCAGACCTGAACACTGAAGCTTTCTTT. It is translated as CATSSPDLNTEAFF.

The chain joins TRBV6-1 to TRBJ2-1, with TRBD1 matching 11 bases. CDR1 and CDR2 from the germline V gene are MNHNS and SASEGT. Trimming took 6 bases from V and 7 from J; bases not matched to a gene: 8. This CDR3 is 15 amino acids long. This chain's CDR3 is CASRRTGGARNEQFF. The CDR3 nucleotides are TGTGCCAGCAGACGGACAGGGGGCGCGAGGAATGAGCAGTTCTTC.

With regard to this clone: Other DNA sequences within the sample encode an identical CDR3. The chain is built from TRBV4-1 and TRBJ2-1; no definite D call. V lost 1 base and J lost 9, with 4 bases in between. The CDR3 covers 11 residues. The V gene's germline CDR1 is MGHRA and CDR2 YSYEKL. CDR3: CASSQGGEQFF. CDR3 DNA: TGCGCCAGCAGCCAAGGTGGTGAGCAGTTCTTC.

This rearrangement joins TRBV10-3 to TRBJ1-3; 10 bases are a match to TRBD1. Per germline, CDR1 ENHRY and CDR2 SYGVKD. The CDR3 is 17 amino acids. V was pared by 5 bases and J by 0 bases, with 7 bases of the junction left unmatched. In DNA form, the CDR3 reads TGTGCCATCAGTTCAGGGACAGGGGAGAACTCTGGAAACACCATATATTTT. It encodes CAISSGTGENSGNTIYF.

This clone showed up just a few times. V gene TRBV4-1 combines with J gene TRBJ2-7; no firm D call. This CDR3 is 14 amino acids long. Trimming left V 1 base short and J 11 bases short, with 18 bases between. Per germline, CDR1 MGHRA and CDR2 YSYEKL. The CDR3 nucleotides read TGCGCCAGCAGCCAAGGAGCCCGAACTGGAAGAAAGTACTTC. It encodes CASSQGARTGRKYF.